Listed below are T cell receptor beta chains from one sample, sequenced in a study of blood T cell repertoires in COVID-19. Assay: immunoSEQ multiplex PCR; the TCRdb copy retains only in-frame clones and omits some. This sample has approximately 68,000 clones, with roughly 82% found just once. The sample taken for sequencing was peripheral blood. Source of these receptors: an older man with active COVID-19. Each CDR3 is given with its conserved first and last residue.

>TRBJ2-7|TRBV10-3
CAISELDRGIYEQYF
>TRBJ2-4|TRBV5-4
CASSLRDTQLQYF
>TRBJ2-2|TRBV4-3
CASSQREVTVSQYTGELFF
>TRBJ2-5|TRBV2
CASSERSGGKETQYF
>TRBJ2-3|TRBV6-5
CASRRDDTDTQYF
>TRBJ2-2|TRBV5-1
CASSPHGVDTGELFF
>TRBJ2-7|TRBV11-2
CASSQEASGTLSEQYF
>TRBJ1-3|TRBV7-2
CASSRQEYSGNTIYF
>TRBJ2-2|TRBV9
CASKGTGIANTGELFF
>TRBJ1-5|TRBV19
CATQPTGGQPQHF
>TRBJ1-2|TRBV3-1/TRBV3-2
CASSQDRGPGSYGYTF
>TRBJ2-5|TRBV4-2
CASSAGQQGFETQYF
>TRBJ2-5|TRBV2
CARTGTLQETQYF
>TRBJ2-7|TRBV5-1
CASKPLQGYEQYF
>TRBJ1-1|TRBV11-2
CATENTEAFF
>TRBJ2-5|TRBV5-4
CASSPGFLAGGETQYF
>TRBJ2-7|TRBV11-1
CASTGTRTYEQYF
>TRBJ1-1|TRBV18
CASSPPMGRDTEAFF
>TRBJ1-4|TRBV6-1
CASSEVGAYEKLFF
>TRBJ1-5|TRBV7-2
CASSAGYGLNQPQHF
>TRBJ1-5|TRBV6-5
CASKRTENSNQPQHF